The 17 T cell receptor beta chains presented below share a single source sample, sequenced in a study of blood T cells in healthy people across ages. Primers used in a second PCR of roughly 7 to 11 cycles were a sample-barcoded 5' primer and a J-beta primer mix. TCRdb re-derived calls from the 5' RACE reads in MiXCR, one entry per CDR3 protein. The sample yields some 880,000 distinct CDR3 sequences, 30% to 45% seen once. The source material was blood. All receptors derive from a man younger than 35 in good health.

Many counts were recorded for this clonotype. The rearrangement joins TRBV5-1 to TRBJ2-3, with D perhaps being TRBD1 or TRBD2 (5 bases each). The CDR3 consists of 14 residues. Germline CDR1 SGHRS, CDR2 YFSETQ. Trimming took 3 bases from V and 6 from J, leaving 14 bases between them. The CDR3: CASSSPRDPDTQYF. The CDR3 DNA follows: TGCGCCAGCAGCTCGCCAAGGGACCCTGATACGCAGTATTTT.

In this sample, this clonotype turned up a few times. The rearrangement uses TRBV5-6 and TRBJ1-5; D is unresolved. V shed 3 bases and J shed 2 bases, with 9 bases lying between them. This CDR3 is built from 14 residues. Germline V gene lookup returns CDR1 SGHDT and CDR2 YYEEEE. The CDR3, as DNA: TGTGCCAGCAGCTACGGAGAGGGCAATCAGCCCCAGCATTTT. This sequence encodes CASSYGEGNQPQHF.

This clonotype has just a few counts. The genes are TRBV5-5 and TRBJ2-1; weak D call: TRBD1 (6 bases). Trimming took off 4 bases at V and 6 bases at J, with 17 bases between the two ends. This CDR3 has 15 residues. CDR1 is SGHKS and CDR2 is YYEKEE in the germline V gene (reference sequence). The CDR3 spells CASSRYRDAGNEQFF. CDR3 DNA: TGTGCCAGCAGCCGGTACAGGGACGCGGGCAATGAGCAGTTCTTC.

The table lists this clonotype with a few counts. J is TRBJ2-4 and V is TRBV13; 7 nucleotides align to TRBD2. V gave up 3 bases and J gave up 5 bases; unmatched junction bases: 7. The CDR3 totals 15 residues. Germline V gene lookup returns CDR1 PRHDT and CDR2 FYEKMQ (reference sequence). CDR3 nucleotides: TGTGCCAGCAGCTTCAGGGAGGGCCGGGAAAACATTCAGTACTTC. Its translation is CASSFREGRENIQYF.

This chain joins TRBV7-9 and TRBJ2-5; 8 bases align to TRBD2. This CDR3 comprises 16 residues. Germline loops: CDR1 SEHNR, CDR2 FQNEAQ (reference sequence). J lost 1 base, V lost 5 bases, and 9 bases had no gene match. CDR3 in DNA: TGTGCCAGCAGCCGGGGGGGGCAGACTATCCAAGAGACCCAGTACTTC. Translation gives CASSRGGQTIQETQYF. Filled out from reference TRBV7-9 and TRBJ2-5, the complete variable domain reads DTGVSQNPRHKITKRGQNVTFRCDPISEHNRLYWYRQTLGQGPEFLTYFQNEAQLEKSRLLSDRFSAERPKGSFSTLEIQRTEQGDSAMYLCASSRGGQTIQETQYFGPGTRLLVL.

CDR3: CASSPSKQGWGNTEAFF. CDR3 nucleotides: TGTGCCAGCAGTCCGAGCAAACAGGGATGGGGGAACACTGAAGCTTTCTTT. The rearrangement uses TRBV12-3 or TRBV12-4 and TRBJ1-1; D may be TRBD1 (6 bases). This CDR3 is 17 amino acids long. The V gene lost 5 bases and the J gene lost 1 base, with 20 bases spanning the gap.

In this sample, this clonotype turned up many times. V usage is TRBV6-6 and J usage is TRBJ1-2, with a possible D match to TRBD1 (6 bases). V was clipped by 6 bases and J by 8 bases, with 13 bases between them. Germline CDR1 is MNHNY and CDR2 is SVGAGI (reference sequence). The CDR3 consists of 12 residues. The DNA for the CDR3 is TGTGCCAGCAGCCCTGGGCAGGGGGGCTACACCTTC. Its translation: CASSPGQGGYTF.

Concerning this clonotype: One end of the junction fails to match germline, which may point to a read error. V and J are TRBV20-1 and TRBJ1-5; D is perhaps TRBD1 (5 bases). The CDR3 spans 15 residues. Per germline, CDR1 DFQATT and CDR2 SNEGSKA (reference sequence). The CDR3 spells CSASLPGDSDQPQHF. DNA of the CDR3: TGCAGTGCTAGTCTGCCGGGGGATAGCGATCAGCCCCAGCATTTT.

Ten or more counts support this clonotype. The chain employs TRBV12-3 or TRBV12-4 and TRBJ1-1; weak D call: TRBD1 (5 bases). CDR3 size: 13 residues. Trimming shortened V by 3 bases and J by 4 bases, and 9 bases separated the two germline ends. CDR3 DNA: TGTGCCAGCAGTTTGCAGGGAGGCACTGAAGCTTTCTTT. It yields the protein CASSLQGGTEAFF.

Note on this clonotype: The germline gene is not matched at one end of the junction; a read error may be the cause. This chain connects TRBV5-5 to TRBJ2-5; perhaps D is TRBD1 or TRBD2 (5 bases each). The CDR3 is 14 amino acids. Germline CDR1 is SGHKS and CDR2 is YYEKEE (reference sequence). The CDR3 region has the DNA TGTGCCAACAGCTCTAAAATGGGGGTCAATGAGCAGTACTTC. Amino acid sequence: CANSSKMGVNEQYF. The variable domain in full, with the rest retrieved from reference TRBV5-5 and TRBJ2-5, is DAGVTQSPTHLIKTRGQQVTLRCSPISGHKSVSWYQQVLGQGPQFIFQYYEKEERGRGNFPDRFSARQFPNYSSELNVNALLLGDSALYLCANSSKMGVNEQYFGPGTRLLVL.

The rearrangement joins TRBV20-1 to TRBJ2-3; 11 nucleotides line up with TRBD2. The CDR3 contains 15 residues. V shed 3 bases, J shed 4 bases, and the junction held 6 bases outside the gene matches. The germline V gene has CDR1 DFQATT and CDR2 SNEGSKA (reference sequence). The CDR3 nucleotides are TGCAGTGCTAGTCGTAGCGGGGGGGCCGCAGATACGCAGTATTTT. Translating gives CSASRSGGAADTQYF.

This chain connects TRBV4-1 to TRBJ1-4, with 7 bases aligning to TRBD1. Germline V CDR1 and CDR2: MGHRA, YSYEKL. V dropped 3 bases and J dropped 7; count of bases not matched to a gene: 8. The CDR3 extends over 15 amino acids. The CDR3 reads CASSHADRSAEKLFF. Written as DNA, the CDR3 is TGCGCCAGCAGCCACGCGGACAGGTCAGCTGAAAAACTGTTTTTT.

This clonotype was seen at least ten times. The chain has TRBV20-1 and TRBJ2-3, with a tentative D call TRBD2 (7 bases). The CDR3 has 15 residues. CDR1 is DFQATT and CDR2 is SNEGSKA in the germline V gene (reference sequence). Trimming took off 6 bases at V and 4 bases at J, with 20 bases between the two ends. The CDR3 region has the DNA TGCAGTGCGCCGCCCCGGGGGGCGAGCCCAGATACGCAGTATTTT. It codes for CSAPPRGASPDTQYF.

This clonotype was counted many times. J is TRBJ2-1 and V is TRBV29-1; D might be TRBD2 (5 bases). The end of the DNA fits TRBJ2-7 better, so the J call may be wrong. The CDR3 is 16 residues long. In germline, CDR1 is SQVTM, CDR2 ANQGSEA. Here the CDR3 reads CSVEDGETDSYNEQYF. Written as DNA, the CDR3 is TGCAGCGTTGAAGATGGGGAGACGGACTCCTACAATGAGCAGTACTTC.

The rearrangement links TRBV6-2 or TRBV6-3 to TRBJ1-1; TRBD1 matches at 7 bases. The CDR3 runs 12 residues. Trimming took 6 bases from V and 6 from J; bases not matched to a gene: 4. CDR1 and CDR2 from the germline V gene are MNHEY and SVGEGT. The CDR3 DNA sequence: TGTGCCAGCAGCGAGGGGACAGCTGAAGCTTTCTTT. Protein sequence: CASSEGTAEAFF.

Only a few counts were recorded for this clonotype. The J gene is TRBJ2-5, the V gene TRBV29-1, with D maybe TRBD2 (6 bases). Germline values: CDR1 SQVTM, CDR2 ANQGSEA. V lost 2 bases, J lost 4 bases, and 11 bases lay in between. The CDR3 has 13 amino acids. CDR3: CSVERRVGETQYF. CDR3 in DNA: TGCAGCGTTGAACGGAGGGTAGGAGAGACCCAGTACTTC.

This CDR3 is CSASGGATSGSWNEQFF. CDR3 in DNA: TGCAGTGCTAGCGGGGGTGCGACTAGCGGGAGTTGGAATGAGCAGTTCTTC. J is TRBJ2-1 and V is TRBV20-1; 12 bases agree with TRBD2. Germline CDR1 reads DFQATT; CDR2 reads SNEGSKA (reference sequence). The V segment lost 3 bases and the J segment 7 bases; nucleotides outside the gene matches: 13. This CDR3 has 17 amino acids.